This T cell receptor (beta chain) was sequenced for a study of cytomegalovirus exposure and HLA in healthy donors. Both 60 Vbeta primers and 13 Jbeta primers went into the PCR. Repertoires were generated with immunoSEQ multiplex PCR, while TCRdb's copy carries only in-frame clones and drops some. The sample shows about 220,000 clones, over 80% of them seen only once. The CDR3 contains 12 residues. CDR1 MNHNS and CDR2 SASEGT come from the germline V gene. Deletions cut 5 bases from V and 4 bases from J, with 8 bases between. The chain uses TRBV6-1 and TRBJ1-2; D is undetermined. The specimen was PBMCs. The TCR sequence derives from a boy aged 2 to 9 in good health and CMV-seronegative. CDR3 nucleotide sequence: TGTGCCAGCAGTACGAGCCCCTATGGCTACACCTTC. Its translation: CASSTSPYGYTF.